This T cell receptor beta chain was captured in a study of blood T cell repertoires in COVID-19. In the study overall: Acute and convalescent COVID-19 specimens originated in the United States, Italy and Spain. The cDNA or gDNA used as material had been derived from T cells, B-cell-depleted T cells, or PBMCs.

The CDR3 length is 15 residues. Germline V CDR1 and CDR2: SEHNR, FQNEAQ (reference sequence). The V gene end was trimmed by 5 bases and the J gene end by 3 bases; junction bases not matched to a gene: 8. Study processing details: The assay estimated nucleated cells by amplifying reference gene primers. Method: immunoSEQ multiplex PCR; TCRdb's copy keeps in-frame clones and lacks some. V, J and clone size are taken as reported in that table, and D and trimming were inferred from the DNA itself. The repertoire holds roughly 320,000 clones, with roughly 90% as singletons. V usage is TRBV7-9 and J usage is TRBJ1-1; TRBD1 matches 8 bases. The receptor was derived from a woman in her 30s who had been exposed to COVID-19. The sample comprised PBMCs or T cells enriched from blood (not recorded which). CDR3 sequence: CASSLIQGAHTEAFF. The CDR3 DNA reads TGTGCCAGCAGCCTGATCCAGGGGGCACACACTGAAGCTTTCTTT.